Listed below are T cell receptor beta chains from one sample, sequenced in a study of control samples from healthy donors and cancer patients. The table came from immunoSEQ multiplex PCR; TCRdb's copy has only in-frame clones and leaves some out. The sample carries approximately 140,000 clones, 70% to 90% recorded once. The sequencing input was blood. These receptors all stem from a woman aged 25 to 45 in good health. The conserved cysteine and the conserved F or W are not part of the CDR3 here. The D gene is left open where the match is weak. For some rows the clone size is stated as once, few or many, or as a class when expanded; others skip it.

J gene	D gene	clone size	V gene	CDR3 protein
TRBJ1-1	TRBD1	-	TRBV7-9	ASSLVSGQGTGEAF
TRBJ2-1	-	few	TRBV4-1	ASSQGSSYNEQF
TRBJ2-7	-	-	TRBV7-6	ASSLREVGSYEQY
TRBJ1-1	TRBD1	-	TRBV6-5	ASSLTGLGTEAF
TRBJ2-3	-	few	TRBV9	ASGYLGADTQY
TRBJ1-1	TRBD1	-	TRBV7-3	ASSLSRQGARGTEAF
TRBJ1-5	-	-	TRBV28	ASKQGTGQPQH
TRBJ1-5	-	-	TRBV2	ASSDRGQHQPQH
TRBJ1-1	-	-	TRBV20-1	SATGLTEAF
TRBJ2-1	TRBD2	-	TRBV27	ASSPWGLAGGYNEQF
TRBJ1-5	TRBD1	-	TRBV19	ASSDRGQVPQH
TRBJ1-2	-	-	TRBV30	AWSVDSYGYT
TRBJ2-3	-	-	TRBV14	ASSPTGWGTDTQY
TRBJ2-7	-	-	TRBV28	ASSLNYGSPLDQY
TRBJ1-5	-	-	TRBV7-9	ANQPQH
TRBJ1-2	-	-	TRBV21-1	ASRDKSNYGYT
TRBJ2-7	TRBD2	-	TRBV27	ASSSLAGGPTEQY
TRBJ1-2	TRBD1	-	TRBV27	ASSFRDRPNYGYT
TRBJ2-1	TRBD2	-	TRBV3-1/TRBV3-2	ASSQDPAGVGNEQF
TRBJ1-1	-	-	TRBV7-9	ASSLSKTEAF
TRBJ1-2	TRBD1	-	TRBV5-4	ASSLRQGDYGYT
TRBJ1-5	-	few	TRBV19	ASSIDNQGRQPQH
TRBJ2-5	-	-	TRBV14	ASSLINGVRETQY
TRBJ1-1	TRBD1	-	TRBV4-1	ASSQVLRDSPPEAF
TRBJ2-1	-	once	TRBV5-1	ASYPEWGDYNEQF
TRBJ1-3	TRBD1	-	TRBV2	ASSRGPSSGNTIY
TRBJ1-4	-	many	TRBV6-8	ASSYGTETNEKLF
TRBJ1-1	-	-	TRBV29-1	SVVGHIDTEAF
TRBJ1-6	-	-	TRBV11-2	ASSLDYNSPLH
TRBJ1-5	TRBD1	-	TRBV28	ASSSPTGGNQPQH
TRBJ1-4	-	-	TRBV19	ASSTRVEKLF
TRBJ1-6	TRBD1	-	TRBV3-1/TRBV3-2	ASSHQGADSPLH
TRBJ1-2	-	-	TRBV7-9	ASSSDRSYGYT
TRBJ1-2	TRBD1	-	TRBV9	ASSVRQGIGRVDGYT
TRBJ2-5	-	few	TRBV12-5	ASGTDWETQY
TRBJ2-1	-	-	TRBV7-2	ASSLRFPDNEQF
TRBJ1-5	-	-	TRBV7-9	ASSLGGCTGTDQPQH
TRBJ2-3	TRBD2	-	TRBV19	ASSPGVGLAGADTQY
TRBJ1-2	TRBD1	-	TRBV5-4	ASSLVGTGNYGYT
TRBJ1-5	-	few	TRBV20-1	SASTGSDQPQH
TRBJ1-1	-	-	TRBV3-1/TRBV3-2	ASRGVGGNTEAF
TRBJ1-2	-	-	TRBV10-3	AISESNGYT
TRBJ1-1	TRBD1	-	TRBV28	ASSLSTGLTEAF
TRBJ2-7	-	-	TRBV29-1	SVAETSYEQY
TRBJ1-4	-	-	TRBV12-3/TRBV12-4	ASSFGQYGKLF
TRBJ2-5	-	-	TRBV19	ASMEGRETQY
TRBJ1-1	-	-	TRBV5-1	ASSISKGTEAF
TRBJ2-3	-	-	TRBV10-1	ASSTRDTYTDTQY